These 2 T cell receptor beta chains share one sample of origin, sequenced in a study of STAT5B mutations in CD4+ large granular lymphocyte leukemia. TCRdb's copy holds only in-frame clones and misses some; the assay was immunoSEQ multiplex PCR. The data show 22,000 or so clones, about 78% seen once. The sequenced sample consisted of CD4+ T cells from blood buffy coats. The receptors stem from a human donor in good health.

The chain links TRBV6-5 to TRBJ1-2, with D possibly TRBD1 on 6 matching bases. Germline lookup yields CDR1 MNHEY and CDR2 SVGAGI. Trimming left V 2 bases short and J 4 bases short, with 11 bases between. This CDR3 is 14 amino acids long. The CDR3 here is CASSYRGGSYGYTF. The CDR3 coding sequence is TGTGCCAGCAGTTACCGAGGGGGATCCTATGGCTACACCTTC.

This chain connects TRBV29-1 to TRBJ1-1; D unclear. Germline-derived CDR1 and CDR2 are SQVTM and ANQGSEA. The CDR3 is 10 residues long. Deletions cut 7 bases from V and 0 bases from J, with 3 bases between. The CDR3 sequence: CSGMNTEAFF. In DNA form, the CDR3 reads TGCAGCGGCATGAACACTGAAGCTTTCTTT. Full variable domain (missing parts from reference TRBV29-1 and TRBJ1-1): SAVISQKPSRDICQRGTSLTIQCQVDSQVTMMFWYRQQPGQSLTLIATANQGSEATYESGFVIDKFPISRPNLTFSTLTVSNMSPEDSSIYLCSGMNTEAFFGQGTRLTVV.